Shown below are 5 T cell receptor beta chains from a single sample sequenced in a study of PD-L1 blockade in urothelial cancer. Time point noted: pretreatment peripheral blood. The data were produced by immunoSEQ multiplex PCR, yet TCRdb's version contains in-frame clones alone and is incomplete. The data show around 100,000 clones, about nine tenths seen once. This material consisted of PBMCs, taken around atezolizumab (anti-PD-L1) treatment. These receptors were collected from a man between 60 and 75 years old with urothelial cancer.

J is TRBJ2-1 and V is TRBV7-8, with 8 nucleotides matching TRBD2. Germline CDR1 reads SGHVS; CDR2 reads FQNEAQ. The CDR3 is 16 residues long. V dropped 4 bases and J dropped 7; count of bases not matched to a gene: 12. The CDR3 protein is CASSSGGGRVSNEQFF. The CDR3 nucleotides read TGTGCCAGCAGCTCCGGGGGGGGTAGAGTTAGTAATGAGCAGTTCTTC. The variable domain in full, with the rest retrieved from reference TRBV7-8 and TRBJ2-1, is GAGVSQSPRYKVAKRGQDVALRCDPISGHVSLFWYQQALGQGPEFLTYFQNEAQLDKSGLPSDRFFAERPEGSVSTLKIQRTQQEDSAVYLCASSSGGGRVSNEQFFGPGTRLTVL.

The rearrangement joins TRBV6-4 to TRBJ2-2; D not resolved. The germline V and J ends were trimmed by 5 bases and 1 base, with 8 bases remaining between them. The CDR3 contains 14 residues. In germline, CDR1 is MRHNA, CDR2 SNTAGT. The CDR3 is CASSPQQNTGELFF. In DNA, the CDR3 is TGTGCCAGCAGTCCGCAACAGAACACCGGGGAGCTGTTTTTT.

The chain uses TRBV5-1 and TRBJ2-2; 7 bases line up with TRBD2. Trimming at V came to 0 bases and at J to 7 bases, leaving 18 bases not matched to a gene. The V gene's germline CDR1 is SGHRS and CDR2 YFSETQ. This CDR3 has 19 residues. CDR3 protein: CASSLGREKYGRPGGELFF. For the CDR3, the DNA is TGCGCCAGCAGCTTGGGAAGGGAGAAATACGGGAGGCCTGGCGGGGAGCTGTTTTTT.

V and J are TRBV19 and TRBJ2-3; tentatively, D is TRBD2 (6 bases). Germline CDR1 reads LNHDA; CDR2 reads SQIVND (reference sequence). CDR3 length equals 15 residues. The V end lost 10 bases, the J end lost 1 base, and 18 bases lay between the germline ends. The CDR3 DNA sequence: TGTGCCATCGATATTAGCGGTGCCGGCACAGATACGCAGTATTTT. It codes for CAIDISGAGTDTQYF.

V gene TRBV14 combines with J gene TRBJ2-5; D possibly corresponds to TRBD2 (7 bases). Germline-derived CDR1 and CDR2 are SGHDN and FVKESK. CDR3 length: 17 residues. Trimming pared 4 bases from V and 5 bases from J, leaving 23 bases between. The CDR3 region is CASSLLRGGGQGETQYF. In DNA, the CDR3 is TGTGCCAGCAGCCTCCTGCGCGGCGGGGGCCAGGGGGAGACCCAGTACTTC.